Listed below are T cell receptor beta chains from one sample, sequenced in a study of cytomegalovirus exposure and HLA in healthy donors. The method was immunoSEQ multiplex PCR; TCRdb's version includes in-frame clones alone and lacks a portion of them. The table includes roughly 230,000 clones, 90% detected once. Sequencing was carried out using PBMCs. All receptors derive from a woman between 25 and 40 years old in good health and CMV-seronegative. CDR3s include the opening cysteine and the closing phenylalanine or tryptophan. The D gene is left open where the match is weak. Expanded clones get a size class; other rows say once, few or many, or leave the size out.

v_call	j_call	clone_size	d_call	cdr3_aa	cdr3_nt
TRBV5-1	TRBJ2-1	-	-	CASSPREAPFHNEQFF	TGCGCCAGCAGCCCGAGGGAGGCCCCCTTTCACAATGAGCAGTTCTTC
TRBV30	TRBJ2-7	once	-	CAWSVRVEGEQYF	TGTGCCTGGAGTGTACGGGTGGAGGGCGAGCAGTACTTC
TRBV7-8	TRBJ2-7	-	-	CASSWVGVDEQYF	TGTGCCAGCAGCTGGGTGGGGGTCGACGAGCAGTACTTC
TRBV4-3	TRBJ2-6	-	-	CASSHTEGEGCSGANVLTF	TGCGCCAGCAGCCATACCGAGGGGGAGGGCTGTTCTGGGGCCAACGTCCTGACTTTC
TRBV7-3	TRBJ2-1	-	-	CASSRDSSSYNEQFF	TGTGCCAGCAGCCGCGACTCGAGCTCCTACAATGAGCAGTTCTTC
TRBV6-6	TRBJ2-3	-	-	CASKDSSTDTQYF	TGTGCCAGCAAAGACTCTAGCACAGATACGCAGTATTTT
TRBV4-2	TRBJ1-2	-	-	CASSQEGEVDYGYTF	TGTGCCAGCAGCCAAGAGGGGGAGGTCGACTATGGCTACACCTTC
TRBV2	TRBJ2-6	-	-	CARQARISGANVLTF	TGTGCCCGACAGGCTAGAATCTCTGGGGCCAACGTCCTGACTTTC
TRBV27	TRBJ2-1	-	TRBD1	CASSSPGTGTNEQFF	TGTGCCAGCAGTTCGCCCGGGACAGGGACCAATGAGCAGTTCTTC
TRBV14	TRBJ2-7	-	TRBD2	CASSQGLAGTRGIYEQYF	TGTGCCAGCAGCCAAGGACTAGCGGGGACGAGAGGAATATACGAGCAGTACTTC
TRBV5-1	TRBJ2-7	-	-	CASSLGDQRYEQYF	TGCGCCAGCAGCTTGGGAGACCAACGCTACGAGCAGTACTTC
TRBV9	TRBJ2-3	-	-	CASSVAGGQNPDTQYF	TGTGCCAGCAGCGTAGCGGGGGGACAGAATCCAGATACGCAGTATTTT
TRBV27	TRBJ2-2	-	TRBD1	CASSSQGYTGELFF	TGTGCCAGCAGTTCACAGGGGTATACCGGGGAGCTGTTTTTT
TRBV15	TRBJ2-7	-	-	CATSGWGAVEQYF	TGTGCCACCAGCGGGTGGGGGGCCGTCGAGCAGTACTTC
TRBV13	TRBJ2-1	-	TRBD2	CASSLRGTRGLAGGSSYNEQFF	TGTGCCAGCAGCTTACGTGGAACTAGAGGACTAGCGGGAGGCAGCTCCTACAATGAGCAGTTCTTC
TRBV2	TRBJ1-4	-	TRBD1	CASRAGTGNEKLFF	TGTGCCAGCAGAGCCGGGACAGGGAATGAAAAACTGTTTTTT
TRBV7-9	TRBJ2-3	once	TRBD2	CASSLLAGPTDTQYF	TGTGCCAGCAGCTTACTAGCGGGGCCCACAGATACGCAGTATTTT
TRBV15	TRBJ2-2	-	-	CATQTGDPGELFF	TGTGCCACCCAAACGGGGGATCCCGGGGAGCTGTTTTTT
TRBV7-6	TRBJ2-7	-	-	CASSPDRTLYEQYF	TGTGCCAGCAGCCCAGACAGGACTCTCTACGAGCAGTACTTC
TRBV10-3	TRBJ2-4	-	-	CAISAEPGNIQYF	TGTGCCATCAGTGCAGAACCAGGGAACATTCAGTACTTC
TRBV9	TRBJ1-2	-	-	CASSVGWSPGLRGRGYTF	TGTGCCAGCAGCGTAGGATGGTCCCCCGGGCTGAGGGGTCGCGGCTACACCTTC
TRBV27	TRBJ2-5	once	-	CASSLSGPGGGETQYF	TGTGCCAGCAGTTTATCTGGTCCCGGAGGGGGAGAGACCCAGTACTTC
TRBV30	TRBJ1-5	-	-	CAWSVFGRVSQPQHF	TGTGCCTGGAGTGTATTTGGCAGGGTTTCGCAGCCCCAGCATTTT
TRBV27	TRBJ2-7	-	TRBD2	CASSFSGKAYEQYF	TGTGCCAGCAGTTTTAGCGGGAAGGCCTACGAGCAGTACTTC
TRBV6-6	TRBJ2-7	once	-	CASSYPGYVNEQYF	TGTGCCAGCAGTTACCCAGGGTATGTGAACGAGCAGTACTTC
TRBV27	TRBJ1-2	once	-	CASFSSTHGGHNYGYTF	TGTGCCAGTTTTTCTTCGACCCACGGGGGGCACAACTATGGCTACACCTTC
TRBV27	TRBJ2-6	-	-	CASSLGDPGANVLTF	TGTGCCAGCAGTTTGGGCGACCCTGGGGCCAACGTCCTGACTTTC
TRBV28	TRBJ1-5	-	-	CATLHRHYQPQHF	TGTGCCACCCTGCACAGGCATTATCAGCCCCAGCATTTT
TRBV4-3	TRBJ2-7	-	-	CASSQEQGYTYEQYF	TGCGCCAGCAGCCAGGAACAGGGTTATACCTACGAGCAGTACTTC
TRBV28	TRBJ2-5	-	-	CASSFAGEETQYF	TGTGCCAGCAGTTTCGCAGGGGAAGAGACCCAGTACTTC
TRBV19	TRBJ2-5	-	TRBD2	CASSMGLAGGGETQYF	TGTGCCAGTAGTATGGGACTAGCGGGAGGAGGAGAGACCCAGTACTTC
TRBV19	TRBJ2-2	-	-	CASTYWDGTGELFF	TGTGCCAGTACCTACTGGGACGGTACCGGGGAGCTGTTTTTT
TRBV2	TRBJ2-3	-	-	CASSEAGRGEADTQYF	TGTGCCAGCAGTGAAGCCGGCAGGGGCGAGGCAGATACGCAGTATTTT
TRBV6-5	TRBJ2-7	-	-	CASSQSGGSYEQYF	TGTGCCAGCAGCCAGTCAGGCGGTTCCTACGAGCAGTACTTC
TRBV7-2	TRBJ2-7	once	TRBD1	CASSLSQGGAYEQYF	TGTGCCAGCAGCTTATCACAGGGGGGAGCCTACGAGCAGTACTTC
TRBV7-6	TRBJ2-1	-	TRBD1	CASSLATGGGNEQFF	TGTGCCAGCAGCTTAGCGACAGGGGGTGGCAATGAGCAGTTCTTC
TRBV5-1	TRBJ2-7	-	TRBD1	CASSIRQGRRSEQYF	TGCGCCAGCAGCATACGACAGGGTCGGAGGTCGGAGCAGTACTTC
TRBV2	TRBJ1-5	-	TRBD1	CASSVNGGQGRKPQHF	TGTGCCAGCAGTGTCAATGGGGGACAGGGGAGGAAGCCCCAGCATTTT
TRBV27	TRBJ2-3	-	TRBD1	CASSPPGQGTDTQYF	TGTGCCAGCAGTCCCCCTGGACAGGGCACAGATACGCAGTATTTT
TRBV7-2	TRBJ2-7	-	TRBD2	CASSSSGSLYEQYF	TGTGCCAGCAGCAGTAGCGGGAGCCTCTACGAGCAGTACTTC
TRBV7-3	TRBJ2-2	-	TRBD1	CASSLEQGEITGELFF	TGTGCCAGCAGCTTAGAACAGGGGGAAATCACCGGGGAGCTGTTTTTT
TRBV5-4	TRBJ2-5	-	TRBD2	CASSLIGSGRGETQYF	TGTGCCAGCAGCTTGATAGGTAGCGGGAGGGGGGAGACCCAGTACTTC